These 31 T cell receptor beta chains originate from one sample sequenced in a study of post-analysis software for immune sequencing data. Built from TCR beta cDNA, the libraries had unique molecular identifiers in them. TCRdb used MiXCR to reprocess the PCR reads, holding one entry per CDR3 protein. Of a few hundred thousand distinct CDR3 sequences listed, 30% to 40% are singletons. Their recognized antigens are unknown. General observations from the study: Relative to controls, patients had several TRBV segments at higher frequency, with TRBV5-6, TRBV5-1 and TRBV20-1 among these.

The sequencing input was blood. These receptors were obtained from a girl under 10 years old with multiple sclerosis.

This clonotype showed up just a few times. The rearrangement links TRBV5-1 to TRBJ2-7; no definite D call. The V and J ends lost 4 bases and 0 bases respectively, with 11 bases between them. The CDR3 has 14 residues. Germline V lookup: CDR1 SGHRS, CDR2 YFSETQ. The CDR3 sequence is CASSTRTDSYEQYF. The DNA for the CDR3 is TGCGCCAGCAGCACCCGGACGGACTCCTACGAGCAGTACTTC. Looking up the rest from reference TRBV5-1 and TRBJ2-7 gives the full variable domain: KAGVTQTPRYLIKTRGQQVTLSCSPISGHRSVSWYQQTPGQGLQFLFEYFSETQRNKGNFPGRFSGRQFSNSRSEMNVSTLELGDSALYLCASSTRTDSYEQYFGPGTRLTVT.

This clonotype has just a few counts. This chain joins TRBV7-2 and TRBJ2-7, with D uncertain. The CDR3 length is 17 residues. From germline, CDR1 is SGHTA and CDR2 FQGNSA. With 1 base removed from V and 2 bases from J, the gap between germline ends came to 18 bases. The CDR3 sequence: CASSLVKYYGPPYEQYF. Here the CDR3 DNA reads TGTGCCAGCAGCTTAGTAAAGTACTACGGGCCGCCCTACGAGCAGTACTTC.

In this sample, this clonotype turned up a few times. V gene TRBV18 combines with J gene TRBJ2-7; 14 bases agree with TRBD2. The CDR3 consists of 15 residues. CDR1 KGHSH and CDR2 LQKENI come from the germline V gene. Trimming at V came to 3 bases and at J to 5 bases, leaving 3 bases not matched to a gene. CDR3: CASSPGLAGDHEQYF. The CDR3 DNA is TGTGCCAGCTCACCGGGACTAGCGGGAGACCACGAGCAGTACTTC.

The gene calls are TRBV29-1 and TRBJ1-2; D is unresolved. Trimming took off 7 bases at V and 6 bases at J, with 18 bases between the two ends. This CDR3 is 13 amino acids long. The V gene's germline CDR1 is SQVTM and CDR2 ANQGSEA. The CDR3 spells CSAPSLPLDGYTF. CDR3 DNA sequence: TGCAGCGCTCCAAGCCTTCCTCTGGATGGCTACACCTTC.

The chain carries TRBV7-3 and TRBJ2-7; D is perhaps TRBD2 (5 bases). Trimming cost V 6 bases and J 3 bases, with 18 bases left between them. Germline assignment: CDR1 SGHTA and CDR2 FQGTGA. This CDR3 region has 15 residues. CDR3 in amino acids: CASRPHPGSGYEQYF. DNA for the CDR3: TGTGCCAGCAGGCCACACCCGGGATCGGGCTACGAGCAGTACTTC. Using reference TRBV7-3 and TRBJ2-7 for the parts outside the CDR3, the full variable domain is GAGVSQTPSNKVTEKGKYVELRCDPISGHTALYWYRQSLGQGPEFLIYFQGTGAADDSGLPNDRFFAVRPEGSVSTLKIQRTERGDSAVYLCASRPHPGSGYEQYFGPGTRLTVT.

The CDR3 region is CASTPGGPDTQYF. Written as DNA, the CDR3 is TGTGCCAGCACACCGGGGGGGCCGGATACGCAGTATTTT. The V and J genes are TRBV6-6 and TRBJ2-3; the match to TRBD2 covers 8 bases. The CDR3 consists of 13 residues. V lost 7 bases and J lost 6; bases outside the gene matches: 6. Germline V gene lookup returns CDR1 MNHNY and CDR2 SVGAGI (reference sequence).

This clonotype occurred a few times. The gene calls are TRBV5-1 and TRBJ2-5; D may be TRBD1 (5 bases). Gene TRBJ2-7 matches the end of the DNA better, so the J call may be wrong. CDR1 and CDR2 (germline): SGHRS, YFSETQ. The CDR3 consists of 13 residues. The CDR3 region is CASSLKDIHEQYF. CDR3 DNA: TGCGCCAGCAGCTTAAAGGACATTCACGAGCAGTACTTC.

This clonotype was recorded only once. A read error may account for a junction end that differs from germline. This chain uses TRBV5-1 with TRBJ1-6; unclear D gene. CDR1 SGHRS and CDR2 YFSETQ come from the germline V gene. The CDR3 loop spans 13 amino acids. CDR3 coding DNA: TGCGCCAGCAACTTGGGTAATAATTCACCCCTCCACTTT. The encoded protein is CASNLGNNSPLHF.

In its sample, this clonotype was seen a few times. This chain links TRBV29-1 with TRBJ2-1; D is ambiguous. This CDR3 comprises 15 residues. Trimming removed 3 bases at V and 1 base at J, with 13 bases between. CDR1 is SQVTM and CDR2 is ANQGSEA in the germline V gene. Here the CDR3 DNA reads TGCAGCGTTGAGCCGGCGACTCCTTCCTACAATGAGCAGTTCTTC. This encodes CSVEPATPSYNEQFF.

The V gene is TRBV29-1, the J gene TRBJ2-1; 10 bases map to TRBD1. The germline CDR1 and CDR2 sequences are SQVTM and ANQGSEA. This CDR3 contains 16 residues. Trimming at V came to 3 bases and at J to 1 base, leaving 6 bases not matched to a gene. The CDR3 DNA reads TGCAGCGTTGATGCGAGGGACAGGGGTTCCTACAATGAGCAGTTCTTC. Translation gives CSVDARDRGSYNEQFF.

Worth noting for this clonotype: A read error may account for a junction end that differs from germline. This chain joins TRBV12-3 or TRBV12-4 and TRBJ1-5, with 8 bases matching TRBD1. The CDR3 has 15 residues. In DNA form, the CDR3 reads TGTGCCAGCAGGGACGGACAGGGAGGCAATCACCCCCAGCATTTT. This encodes CASRDGQGGNHPQHF.

This clonotype was detected a few times. V usage is TRBV20-1 and J usage is TRBJ2-7; D not resolved. Trimming took 1 base from V and 2 from J, leaving 9 bases between them. CDR3 length: 13 residues. CDR1 is DFQATT and CDR2 is SNEGSKA in the germline V gene (reference sequence). CDR3 nucleotide sequence: TGCAGTGCTAGAGGAGGACGAGCCTACGAGCAGTACTTC. Translation: CSARGGRAYEQYF.

V usage is TRBV6-6 and J usage is TRBJ2-5; D may correspond to TRBD1 or TRBD2 (5 bases each). Per the germline V gene, CDR1 is MNHNY and CDR2 is SVGAGI (reference sequence). This CDR3 contains 14 residues. V was pared by 6 bases and J by 1 base, with 12 bases between. The CDR3 DNA reads as TGTGCCAGCAGACCCCCGGGACCCCAAGAGACCCAGTACTTC. It translates to CASRPPGPQETQYF.

This chain joins TRBV12-3 or TRBV12-4 and TRBJ2-1; 11 bases fit TRBD2. The J segment lost 9 bases and the V segment lost 1 base, leaving 20 bases of the junction unmatched. The CDR3 covers 20 residues. The CDR3 nucleotides are TGTGCCAGCAGTTTAGATGTAGTCGCCTTAGCGGGGGGGCCCCACGTTGAGCAGTTCTTC. Protein: CASSLDVVALAGGPHVEQFF.

V is TRBV9 and J is TRBJ2-6; no clear D. The CDR3 is 13 residues long. Trimming left V 7 bases short and J 2 bases short, with 7 bases between. The germline V gene has CDR1 SGDLS and CDR2 YYNGEE. The CDR3 loop is CASSFPGANVLTF. CDR3 DNA sequence: TGTGCCAGCTCCTTCCCTGGGGCCAACGTCCTGACTTTC.

In this sample, this clonotype turned up a few times. J is TRBJ1-2 and V is TRBV27; TRBD1 might be the D (5 bases). This CDR3 spans 20 amino acids. V shed 0 bases and J shed 0 bases, with 23 bases lying between them. Germline V CDR1 and CDR2: MNHEY, SMNVEV (reference sequence). The CDR3: CASSLSQPLTRLGPNYGYTF. CDR3 bases: TGTGCCAGCAGTTTATCCCAGCCCCTGACACGCCTGGGGCCTAACTATGGCTACACCTTC.

The V call is TRBV7-9, the J call TRBJ2-7; D is tentatively TRBD1 or TRBD2 (5 bases each). With 6 bases removed from V and 4 bases from J, the gap between germline ends came to 19 bases. The CDR3 loop spans 15 amino acids. CDR1 and CDR2 (germline): SEHNR, FQNEAQ (reference sequence). Here the CDR3 DNA reads TGTGCCAGCAGTTCATTTGCCGGGACGGAGTACGAGCAGTACTTC. Its protein product is CASSSFAGTEYEQYF.

A few counts support this clonotype. The chain employs TRBV29-1 and TRBJ2-1; 9 bases align to TRBD1. Trimming took 0 bases from V and 6 from J; bases not matched to a gene: 6. This CDR3 region has 15 residues. CDR1 and CDR2 (germline): SQVTM, ANQGSEA. CDR3 amino acids: CSVEDSDRGLNEQFF. In DNA form, the CDR3 reads TGCAGCGTTGAAGATTCGGACAGGGGCCTCAATGAGCAGTTCTTC.

This clonotype occurred a few times. The chain is built from TRBV10-3 and TRBJ2-5; TRBD1 aligns across 7 bases. The DNA end is more similar to TRBJ2-7, so the J call may be wrong. The CDR3 has 15 amino acids. Germline loops: CDR1 ENHRY, CDR2 SYGVKD. CDR3 coding DNA: TGTGCCATCAGTGAATCGGGACAGACGACTTACGAGCAGTACTTC. The encoded protein is CAISESGQTTYEQYF.

This clonotype was counted between two and nine times. The chain links TRBV7-9 to TRBJ2-1; 8 bases are shared with TRBD2. The CDR3 spans 16 residues. J was trimmed by 10 bases and V by 5 bases; bases with no gene match: 16. Germline CDR1 reads SEHNR; CDR2 reads FQNEAQ (reference sequence). CDR3 bases: TGTGCCAGCAGCCCTCTCGGTAGCGGGAAACGGGGAGAGCAGTTCTTC. Translating gives CASSPLGSGKRGEQFF. Supplemented by reference TRBV7-9 and TRBJ2-1, the full variable domain reads DTGVSQNPRHKITKRGQNVTFRCDPISEHNRLYWYRQTLGQGPEFLTYFQNEAQLEKSRLLSDRFSAERPKGSFSTLEIQRTEQGDSAMYLCASSPLGSGKRGEQFFGPGTRLTVL.

The count of this clonotype is one. The chain uses TRBV21-1 and TRBJ1-5; the table calls TRBD1, which could not be checked here. TRBV21-1 is termed a pseudogene. The CDR3 totals 13 residues. The CDR3 spells CASSFGQDQPQHF. For the CDR3, the DNA is TGTGCCAGCAGCTTCGGACAGGATCAGCCCCAGCATTTT.

This clonotype was counted between two and nine times. The chain is built from TRBV20-1 and TRBJ2-4; 8 bases fit TRBD2. V was clipped by 5 bases and J by 6 bases; unmatched bases: 9. The CDR3 sequence is 14 residues long. Germline values: CDR1 DFQATT, CDR2 SNEGSKA (reference sequence). The CDR3 region is CSARGGRGGNIQYF. CDR3 sequence (DNA): TGCAGTGCTCGGGGGGGCAGGGGAGGAAACATTCAGTACTTC.

The genes are TRBV29-1 and TRBJ1-1; possible D gene TRBD1, 5 bases. The CDR3 consists of 14 residues. The germline V gene encodes CDR1 SQVTM and CDR2 ANQGSEA. Trimming took off 6 bases at V and 1 base at J, with 15 bases between the two ends. This CDR3 reads CSVEKQEKNTEAFF. CDR3 DNA: TGCAGCGTCGAAAAACAGGAGAAGAACACTGAAGCTTTCTTT.

The chain links TRBV4-2 to TRBJ2-5; TRBD2 matches at 11 bases. The J call may be incorrect, as the DNA end agrees better with TRBJ2-7. This CDR3 contains 14 residues. Germline-derived CDR1 and CDR2 are LGHNA and YNFKEQ. DNA for the CDR3: TGTGCCAGCAGCTCGGGACTAGCGGTCTGCGAGCAGTACTTC. Its translation is CASSSGLAVCEQYF.

The J gene is TRBJ2-5, the V gene TRBV28; TRBD1 or TRBD2 may be the D gene (5 bases each). V lost 5 bases and J lost 2, with 24 bases in between. Germline V gene lookup returns CDR1 MDHEN and CDR2 SYDVKM. The CDR3 has 18 amino acids. The CDR3 loop is CASSVLGTRVKQQETQYF. CDR3 nucleotide sequence: TGTGCCAGCAGTGTCCTCGGGACCCGAGTAAAGCAGCAAGAGACCCAGTACTTC.

This chain connects TRBV4-2 to TRBJ2-1; D uncertain. Trimming removed 0 bases from V and 14 bases from J, with 14 bases in between. Germline values: CDR1 LGHNA, CDR2 YNFKEQ. This CDR3 region has 13 residues. CDR3 amino acids: CASSQDRRAFKFF. The DNA of the CDR3 is TGTGCCAGCAGCCAAGATAGAAGGGCCTTTAAGTTCTTC.

This clonotype was observed many times. V gene TRBV5-1 combines with J gene TRBJ2-7; possible D gene TRBD2, 7 bases. Trimming pared 0 bases from V and 4 bases from J, leaving 17 bases between. This CDR3 has 16 amino acids. In germline, CDR1 is SGHRS, CDR2 YFSETQ. CDR3 sequence (DNA): TGCGCCAGCAGCTTGGCGCCGAGAGGGGGGGCTTACGAGCAGTACTTC. Protein product: CASSLAPRGGAYEQYF.

V gene TRBV5-5 combines with J gene TRBJ2-5, with TRBD2 matching over 8 bases. This CDR3 has 17 amino acids. Germline CDR1 SGHKS, CDR2 YYEKEE (reference sequence). Trimming cost V 5 bases and J 2 bases; bases outside gene matches: 14. CDR3 loop: CASSLLRGASFQETQYF. The CDR3 DNA follows: TGTGCCAGCAGTCTACTGCGGGGGGCGAGCTTTCAAGAGACCCAGTACTTC.

This clonotype was counted a few times. The chain employs TRBV10-3 and TRBJ2-4; D remains ambiguous. The J call may be incorrect, as the DNA end agrees better with TRBJ2-7. The CDR3 extends over 15 amino acids. The germline V gene encodes CDR1 ENHRY and CDR2 SYGVKD. The CDR3 bases are TGTGCCATCAGTGAGTCAGGGCTCGGCTCCTACGAGCAGTACTTC. Protein sequence: CAISESGLGSYEQYF.

This chain links TRBV6-5 with TRBJ1-1; D is possibly TRBD1 (6 bases). The V end lost 2 bases, the J end lost 5 bases, and 12 bases lay between the germline ends. This CDR3 contains 14 residues. Looked up from germline, CDR1 is MNHEY and CDR2 is SVGAGI. DNA of the CDR3: TGTGCCAGCAGTTACAGGGGGATGGGAACTGAAGCTTTCTTT. This translates into CASSYRGMGTEAFF.

This clonotype was counted a few times. The chain has TRBV27 and TRBJ2-2; D is ambiguous. Germline V gene lookup returns CDR1 MNHEY and CDR2 SMNVEV (reference sequence). Trimming removed 3 bases at V and 0 bases at J, with 2 bases between. This CDR3 region has 13 residues. The CDR3 is CASSFSNTGELFF. The CDR3 bases are TGTGCCAGCAGTTTCTCGAACACCGGGGAGCTGTTTTTT.